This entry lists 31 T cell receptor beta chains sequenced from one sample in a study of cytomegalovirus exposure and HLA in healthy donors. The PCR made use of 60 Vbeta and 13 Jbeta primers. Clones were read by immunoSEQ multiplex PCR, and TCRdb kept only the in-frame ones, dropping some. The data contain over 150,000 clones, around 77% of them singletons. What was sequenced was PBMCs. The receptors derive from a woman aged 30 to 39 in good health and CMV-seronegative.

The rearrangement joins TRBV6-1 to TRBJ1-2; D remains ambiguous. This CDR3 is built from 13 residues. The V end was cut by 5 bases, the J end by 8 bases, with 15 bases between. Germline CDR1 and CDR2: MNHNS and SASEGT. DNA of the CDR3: TGTGCCAGCAGTCTTCCCCGCGGGGAGGGCTACACCTTC. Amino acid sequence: CASSLPRGEGYTF.

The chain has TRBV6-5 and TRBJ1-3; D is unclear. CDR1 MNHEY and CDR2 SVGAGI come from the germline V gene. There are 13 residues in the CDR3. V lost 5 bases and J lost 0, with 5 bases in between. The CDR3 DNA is TGTGCCAGCAGTCAGGTCTCTGGAAACACCATATATTTT. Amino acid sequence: CASSQVSGNTIYF.

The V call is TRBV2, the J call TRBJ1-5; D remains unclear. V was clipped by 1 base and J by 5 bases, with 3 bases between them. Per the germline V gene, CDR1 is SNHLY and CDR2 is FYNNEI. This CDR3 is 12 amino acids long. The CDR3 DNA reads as TGTGCCAGCAGTGAAGTATATCAGCCCCAGCATTTT. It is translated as CASSEVYQPQHF.

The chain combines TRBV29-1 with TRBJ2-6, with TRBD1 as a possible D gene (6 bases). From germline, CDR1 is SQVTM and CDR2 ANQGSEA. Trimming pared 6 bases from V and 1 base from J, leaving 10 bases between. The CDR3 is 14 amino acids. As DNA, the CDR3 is TGCAGCGTCCACCAGGGGTCTGGGGCCAACGTCCTGACTTTC. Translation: CSVHQGSGANVLTF. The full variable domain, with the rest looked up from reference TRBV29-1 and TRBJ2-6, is SAVISQKPSRDICQRGTSLTIQCQVDSQVTMMFWYRQQPGQSLTLIATANQGSEATYESGFVIDKFPISRPNLTFSTLTVSNMSPEDSSIYLCSVHQGSGANVLTFGAGSRLTVL.

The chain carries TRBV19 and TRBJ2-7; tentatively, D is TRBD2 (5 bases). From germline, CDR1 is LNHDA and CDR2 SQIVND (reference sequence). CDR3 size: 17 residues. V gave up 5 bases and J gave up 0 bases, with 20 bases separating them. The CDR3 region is CASSQRTASDDSYEQYF. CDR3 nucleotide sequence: TGTGCCAGTAGTCAGCGGACCGCCTCGGACGACTCCTACGAGCAGTACTTC. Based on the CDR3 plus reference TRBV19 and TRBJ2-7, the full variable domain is DGGITQSPKYLFRKEGQNVTLSCEQNLNHDAMYWYRQDPGQGLRLIYYSQIVNDFQKGDIAEGYSVSREKKESFPLTVTSAQKNPTAFYLCASSQRTASDDSYEQYFGPGTRLTVT.

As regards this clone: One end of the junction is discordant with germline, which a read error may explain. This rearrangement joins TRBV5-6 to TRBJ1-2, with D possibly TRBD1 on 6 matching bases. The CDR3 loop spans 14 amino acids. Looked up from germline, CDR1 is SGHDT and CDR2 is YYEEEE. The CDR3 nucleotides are TGTGCCAGCAGCTTAGCAGGGGCTGACTATGGCTACCCCTTC. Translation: CASSLAGADYGYPF.

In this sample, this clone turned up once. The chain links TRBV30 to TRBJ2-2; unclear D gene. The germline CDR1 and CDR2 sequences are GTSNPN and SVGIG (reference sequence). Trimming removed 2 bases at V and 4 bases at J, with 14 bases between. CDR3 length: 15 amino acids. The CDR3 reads CAWSRSRISTGELFF. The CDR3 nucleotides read TGTGCCTGGAGTAGGAGCAGAATCAGCACCGGGGAGCTGTTTTTT.

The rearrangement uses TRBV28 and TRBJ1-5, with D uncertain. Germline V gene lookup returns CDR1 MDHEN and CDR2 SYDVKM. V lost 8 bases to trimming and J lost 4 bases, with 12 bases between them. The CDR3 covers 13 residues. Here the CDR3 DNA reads TGTGCCAGCTGGTTTGCGGAGAATCAGCCCCAGCATTTT. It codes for CASWFAENQPQHF. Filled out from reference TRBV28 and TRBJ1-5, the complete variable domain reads DVKVTQSSRYLVKRTGEKVFLECVQDMDHENMFWYRQDPGLGLRLIYFSYDVKMKEKGDIPEGYSVSREKKERFSLILESASTNQTSMYLCASWFAENQPQHFGDGTRLSIL.

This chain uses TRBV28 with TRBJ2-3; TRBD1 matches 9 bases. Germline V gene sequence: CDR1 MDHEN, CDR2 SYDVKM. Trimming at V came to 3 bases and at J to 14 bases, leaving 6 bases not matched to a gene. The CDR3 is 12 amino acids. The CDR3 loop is CASSFTDRGRYF. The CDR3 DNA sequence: TGTGCCAGCAGTTTTACGGACAGGGGACGGTATTTT.

DNA for the CDR3: TGTGCCAGCAGCGTCTCGAACAGGGACCCTGAAGCTTTCTTT. This gives the protein CASSVSNRDPEAFF. The chain recombines TRBV9 with TRBJ1-1; D might be TRBD1 (6 bases). Trimming left V 2 bases short and J 6 bases short, with 14 bases between. CDR1 and CDR2 (germline): SGDLS, YYNGEE. There are 14 residues in the CDR3.

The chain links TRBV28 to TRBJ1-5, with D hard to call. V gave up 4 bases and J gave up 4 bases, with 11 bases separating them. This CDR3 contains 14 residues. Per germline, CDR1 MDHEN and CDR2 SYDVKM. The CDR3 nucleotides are TGTGCCAGCAGTTCACCAGGTATTAATCAGCCCCAGCATTTT. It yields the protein CASSSPGINQPQHF.

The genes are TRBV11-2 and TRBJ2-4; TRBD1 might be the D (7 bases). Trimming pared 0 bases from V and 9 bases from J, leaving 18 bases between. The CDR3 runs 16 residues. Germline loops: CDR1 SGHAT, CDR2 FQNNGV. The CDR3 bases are TGTGCCAGCAGCTTAGATCGTGGAGGGGGCGGAGGCATTCAGTACTTC. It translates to CASSLDRGGGGGIQYF.

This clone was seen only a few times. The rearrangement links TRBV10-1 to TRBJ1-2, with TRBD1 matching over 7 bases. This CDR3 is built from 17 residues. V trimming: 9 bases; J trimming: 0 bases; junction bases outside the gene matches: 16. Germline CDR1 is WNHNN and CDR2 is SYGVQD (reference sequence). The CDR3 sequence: CASRPPRTGLPNYGYTF. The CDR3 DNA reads TGCGCCAGTCGTCCCCCACGGACAGGCCTACCTAACTATGGCTACACCTTC.

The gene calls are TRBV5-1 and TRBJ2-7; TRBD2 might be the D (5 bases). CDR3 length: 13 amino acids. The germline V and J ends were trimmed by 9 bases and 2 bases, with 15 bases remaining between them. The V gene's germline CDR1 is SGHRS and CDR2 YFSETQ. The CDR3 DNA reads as TGCGCCATTAGCGATTCCGATCCCTACGAGCAGTACTTC. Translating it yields CAISDSDPYEQYF.

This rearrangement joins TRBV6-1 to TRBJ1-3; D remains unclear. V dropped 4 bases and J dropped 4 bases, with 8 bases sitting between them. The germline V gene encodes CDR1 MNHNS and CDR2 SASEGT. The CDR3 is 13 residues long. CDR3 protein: CASSAVPGNTIYF. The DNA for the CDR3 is TGTGCCAGCAGTGCGGTCCCGGGAAACACCATATATTTT.

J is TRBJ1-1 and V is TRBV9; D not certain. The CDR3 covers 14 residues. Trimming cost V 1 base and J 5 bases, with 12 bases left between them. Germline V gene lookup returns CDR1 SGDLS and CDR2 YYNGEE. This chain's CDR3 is CASSVSIGETEAFF. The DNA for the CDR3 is TGTGCCAGCAGCGTATCTATCGGAGAGACTGAAGCTTTCTTT.

The CDR3 coding sequence is TGTGCCAGCAAGGACGGGGGTTATGGCTACACCTTC. Protein sequence: CASKDGGYGYTF. The rearrangement links TRBV6-6 to TRBJ1-2; possible D gene TRBD1, 5 bases. From germline, CDR1 is MNHNY and CDR2 SVGAGI (reference sequence). Trimming cost V 7 bases and J 5 bases, with 11 bases left between them. This CDR3 region has 12 residues.

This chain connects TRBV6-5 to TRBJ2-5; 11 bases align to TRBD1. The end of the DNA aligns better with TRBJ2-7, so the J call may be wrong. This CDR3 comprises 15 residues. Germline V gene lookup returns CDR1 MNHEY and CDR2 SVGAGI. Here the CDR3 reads CASSYSGQGATEQYF. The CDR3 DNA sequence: TGTGCCAGCAGTTACTCCGGACAGGGGGCAACCGAGCAGTACTTC.

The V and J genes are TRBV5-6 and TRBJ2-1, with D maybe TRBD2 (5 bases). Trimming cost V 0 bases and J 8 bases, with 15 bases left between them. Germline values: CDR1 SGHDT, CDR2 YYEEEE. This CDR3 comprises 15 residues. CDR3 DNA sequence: TGTGCCAGCAGCTTGGGTGGAGCGGTATGGGATGAGCAGTTCTTC. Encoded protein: CASSLGGAVWDEQFF.

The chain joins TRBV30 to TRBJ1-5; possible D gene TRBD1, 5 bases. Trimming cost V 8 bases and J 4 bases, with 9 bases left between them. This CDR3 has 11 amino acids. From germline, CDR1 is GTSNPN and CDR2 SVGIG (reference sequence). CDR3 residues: CAGGTNQPQHF. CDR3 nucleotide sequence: TGTGCCGGGGGGACTAATCAGCCCCAGCATTTT.

CDR3 loop: CASSPTSGGAAYEQYF. As DNA, the CDR3 is TGTGCCAGCAGCCCGACCTCGGGAGGGGCAGCCTACGAGCAGTACTTC. The chain couples TRBV5-6 to TRBJ2-7, with 8 bases that match TRBD2. The J segment lost 2 bases and the V segment lost 4 bases, leaving 11 bases of the junction unmatched. Germline CDR1 SGHDT, CDR2 YYEEEE. The CDR3 has 16 amino acids.

CDR3 protein: CASSTGGDSNYGYTF. The CDR3 DNA follows: TGTGCCAGCAGTACTGGGGGGGATTCTAACTATGGCTACACCTTC. This chain uses TRBV6-1 with TRBJ1-2; TRBD1 might be the D (5 bases). Trimming left V 5 bases short and J 0 bases short, with 13 bases between. Germline CDR1 reads MNHNS; CDR2 reads SASEGT. The CDR3 has 15 amino acids.

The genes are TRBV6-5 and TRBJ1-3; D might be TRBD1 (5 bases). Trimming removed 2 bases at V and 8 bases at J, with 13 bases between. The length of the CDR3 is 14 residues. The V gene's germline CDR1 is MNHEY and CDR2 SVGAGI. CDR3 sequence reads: CASSYGRARDTIYF. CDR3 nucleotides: TGTGCCAGCAGTTACGGCAGGGCAAGGGACACCATATATTTT.

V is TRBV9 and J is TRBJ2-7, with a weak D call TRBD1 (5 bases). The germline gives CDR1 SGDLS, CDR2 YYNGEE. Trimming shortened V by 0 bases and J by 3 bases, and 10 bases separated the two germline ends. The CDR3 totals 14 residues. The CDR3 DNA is TGTGCCAGCAGCGTAGTCGACAGAGACTACGAGCAGTACTTC. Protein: CASSVVDRDYEQYF.

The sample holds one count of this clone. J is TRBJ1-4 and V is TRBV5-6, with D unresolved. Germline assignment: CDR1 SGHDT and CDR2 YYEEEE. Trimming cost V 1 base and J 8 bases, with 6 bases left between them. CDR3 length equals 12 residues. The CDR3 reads CASSLLAEKLFF. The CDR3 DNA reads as TGTGCCAGCAGCTTGTTAGCAGAAAAACTGTTTTTT. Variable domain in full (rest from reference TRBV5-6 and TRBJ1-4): DAGVTQSPTHLIKTRGQQVTLRCSPKSGHDTVSWYQQALGQGPQFIFQYYEEEERQRGNFPDRFSGHQFPNYSSELNVNALLLGDSALYLCASSLLAEKLFFGSGTQLSVL.

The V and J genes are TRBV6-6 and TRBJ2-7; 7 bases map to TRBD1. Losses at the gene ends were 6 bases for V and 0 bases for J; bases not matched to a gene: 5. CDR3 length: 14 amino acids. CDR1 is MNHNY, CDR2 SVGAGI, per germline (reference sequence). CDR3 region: CASRGQGVSYEQYF. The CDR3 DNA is TGTGCCAGCAGAGGTCAGGGGGTCTCCTACGAGCAGTACTTC.

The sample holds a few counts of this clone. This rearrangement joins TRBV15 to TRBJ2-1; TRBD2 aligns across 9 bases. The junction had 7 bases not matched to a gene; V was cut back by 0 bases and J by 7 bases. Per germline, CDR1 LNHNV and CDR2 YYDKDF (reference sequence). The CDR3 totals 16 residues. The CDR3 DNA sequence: TGTGCCACCAGCAGAGAGGGGACTAGCCAGGGGAATGAGCAGTTCTTC. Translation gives CATSREGTSQGNEQFF.

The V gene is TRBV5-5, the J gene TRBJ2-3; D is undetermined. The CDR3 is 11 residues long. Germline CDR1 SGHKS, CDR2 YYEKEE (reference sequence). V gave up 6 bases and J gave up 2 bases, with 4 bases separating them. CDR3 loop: CASTITDTQYF. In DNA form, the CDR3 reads TGTGCCAGCACCATCACAGATACGCAGTATTTT.

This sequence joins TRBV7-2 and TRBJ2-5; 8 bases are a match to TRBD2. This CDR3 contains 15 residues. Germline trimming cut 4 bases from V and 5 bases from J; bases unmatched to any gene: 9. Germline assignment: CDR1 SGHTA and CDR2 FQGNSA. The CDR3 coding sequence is TGTGCCAGCAGCTGGGCGGGGGGACCCTCGGAGACCCAGTACTTC. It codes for CASSWAGGPSETQYF.

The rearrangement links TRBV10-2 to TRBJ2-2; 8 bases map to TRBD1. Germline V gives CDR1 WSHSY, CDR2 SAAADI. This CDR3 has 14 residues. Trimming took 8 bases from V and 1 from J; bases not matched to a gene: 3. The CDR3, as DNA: TGCGCCAGCGTGGGACAGGAGAACACCGGGGAGCTGTTTTTT. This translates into CASVGQENTGELFF.

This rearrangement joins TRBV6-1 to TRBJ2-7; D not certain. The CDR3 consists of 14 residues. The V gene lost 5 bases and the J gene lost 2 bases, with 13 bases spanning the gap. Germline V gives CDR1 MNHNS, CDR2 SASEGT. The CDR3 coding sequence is TGTGCCAGCAGTTCCTCCGGAGCCGCCTACGAGCAGTACTTC. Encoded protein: CASSSSGAAYEQYF.